The 3 T cell receptor beta chains presented below share a single source sample, sequenced in a study of cytomegalovirus exposure and HLA in healthy donors. Amplification used 60 Vbeta primers and 13 Jbeta primers. Here immunoSEQ multiplex PCR was the method, and the copy in TCRdb shows in-frame clones only, minus some. This repertoire shows about 120,000 clones, approximately 79% found once; its top ten account for around 4%. The material sequenced was PBMCs. These receptors were taken from a man aged 25-40 years in good health and CMV-seronegative.

The rearrangement uses TRBV28 and TRBJ2-2, with TRBD1 identical over 8 bases. The germline gives CDR1 MDHEN, CDR2 SYDVKM. V shed 3 bases, J shed 6 bases, and the junction held 9 bases outside the gene matches. The CDR3 has 16 residues. The CDR3 here is CASSFLLRGQAGELFF. The CDR3 DNA reads as TGTGCCAGCAGTTTCCTCCTCAGGGGGCAAGCCGGGGAGCTGTTTTTT.

The rearrangement links TRBV14 to TRBJ2-2, with 10 bases aligning to TRBD2. Germline assignment: CDR1 SGHDN and CDR2 FVKESK. This CDR3 spans 15 amino acids. V was clipped by 6 bases and J by 2 bases; unmatched bases: 3. CDR3: CASRRTSGNTGELFF. CDR3 coding DNA: TGTGCCAGCAGGCGGACTAGCGGTAACACCGGGGAGCTGTTTTTT.

In this sample, this clone turned up once. This sequence joins TRBV7-9 and TRBJ2-7; the match to TRBD1 covers 9 bases. The CDR3 spans 14 residues. Germline loops: CDR1 SEHNR, CDR2 FQNEAQ (reference sequence). After removal of 6 bases from V and 3 bases from J, the junction contained 6 bases not matched to a gene. CDR3 amino acids: CASSNRDRVYEQYF. DNA of the CDR3: TGTGCCAGCAGTAACCGGGACAGGGTCTACGAGCAGTACTTC. Full variable domain (rest looked up from reference TRBV7-9 and TRBJ2-7): DTGVSQNPRHKITKRGQNVTFRCDPISEHNRLYWYRQTLGQGPEFLTYFQNEAQLEKSRLLSDRFSAERPKGSFSTLEIQRTEQGDSAMYLCASSNRDRVYEQYFGPGTRLTVT.